These 22 T cell receptor beta chains were sequenced from one sample in a study of blood T cell repertoires in COVID-19. Sequencing used immunoSEQ multiplex PCR; TCRdb keeps in-frame clones, though not all of them. The data contain fewer than 70,000 clones, about three quarters of them singletons. The specimen was peripheral blood. All receptors come from a man aged 25-45 years with COVID-19, enrolled during active disease.

The chain is built from TRBV9 and TRBJ1-3; perhaps TRBD1 as D (5 bases). Trimming shortened V by 1 base and J by 1 base, and 9 bases separated the two germline ends. CDR1 is SGDLS and CDR2 is YYNGEE in the germline V gene. The CDR3 totals 15 residues. The CDR3 DNA reads as TGTGCCAGCAGCGTAATGGGGGGGTCTGGAAACACCATATATTTT. It is translated as CASSVMGGSGNTIYF.

This clone has only a few counts. This chain links TRBV6-5 with TRBJ1-1; 7 bases map to TRBD1. In germline, CDR1 is MNHEY, CDR2 SVGAGI. This CDR3 is built from 15 residues. The V segment lost 0 bases and the J segment 6 bases; nucleotides outside the gene matches: 7. The DNA for the CDR3 is TGTGCCAGCAGTTACTCGAGTGAGGGGGCTGCTGAAGCTTTCTTT. This translates into CASSYSSEGAAEAFF.

The V and J genes are TRBV5-6 and TRBJ2-2, with TRBD1 matching 10 bases. Germline lookup yields CDR1 SGHDT and CDR2 YYEEEE. The CDR3 covers 17 residues. The V and J ends lost 0 bases and 4 bases, in that order; junction bases with no gene match: 6. This CDR3 reads CASSLASGQGPTGELFF. CDR3 coding DNA: TGTGCCAGCAGCTTGGCCTCGGGACAGGGGCCCACCGGGGAGCTGTTTTTT.

The chain combines TRBV6-5 with TRBJ1-5; TRBD1 matches 9 bases. This CDR3 is built from 15 residues. The V gene end was trimmed by 5 bases and the J gene end by 2 bases; junction bases not matched to a gene: 4. From germline, CDR1 is MNHEY and CDR2 SVGAGI. The CDR3 loop reads CASSPQGAGNQPQHF. CDR3 DNA: TGTGCCAGCAGTCCACAGGGGGCTGGCAATCAGCCCCAGCATTTT.

The rearrangement joins TRBV19 to TRBJ2-1, with 7 positions matching TRBD2. The CDR3 has 14 amino acids. CDR1 is LNHDA and CDR2 is SQIVND in the germline V gene (reference sequence). The junction had 4 bases not matched to a gene; V was cut back by 4 bases and J by 4 bases. Here the CDR3 reads CASSTSGPYNEQFF. For the CDR3, the DNA is TGTGCCAGTAGTACTAGCGGACCATACAATGAGCAGTTCTTC.

This clone was counted only a few times. The rearrangement links TRBV30 to TRBJ2-2; 8 bases line up with TRBD1. Losses at the gene ends were 2 bases for V and 4 bases for J; bases not matched to a gene: 3. From germline, CDR1 is GTSNPN and CDR2 SVGIG (reference sequence). The CDR3 length is 14 residues. In nucleotides, the CDR3 is TGTGCCTGGAGTCTCAGGGGGCTCACCGGGGAGCTGTTTTTT. The encoded protein is CAWSLRGLTGELFF. Full variable domain (remainder filled in from reference TRBV30 and TRBJ2-2): SQTIHQWPATLVQPVGSPLSLECTVEGTSNPNLYWYRQAAGRGLQLLFYSVGIGQISSEVPQNLSASRPQDRQFILSSKKLLLSDSGFYLCAWSLRGLTGELFFGEGSRLTVL.

The chain couples TRBV7-7 to TRBJ2-3; 9 bases match TRBD1. The germline gives CDR1 SSHAT, CDR2 FNYEAQ (reference sequence). This CDR3 has 15 amino acids. V gave up 6 bases and J gave up 5 bases; unmatched junction bases: 9. The CDR3 region is CASSSTGGGGDTQYF. The CDR3 nucleotides read TGTGCCAGCAGTTCTACAGGGGGCGGTGGAGATACGCAGTATTTT.

This clone was counted a few times. The chain combines TRBV29-1 with TRBJ2-5; 9 bases are shared with TRBD2. The V gene end was trimmed by 3 bases and the J gene end by 2 bases; junction bases not matched to a gene: 7. The germline V gene has CDR1 SQVTM and CDR2 ANQGSEA. The CDR3 sequence is 15 residues long. The CDR3 bases are TGCAGCGTTGATGCTCCGGCGGGAGGGCAAGAGACCCAGTACTTC. Translation gives CSVDAPAGGQETQYF.

The genes are TRBV3-1 (or the pseudogene TRBV3-2) and TRBJ2-7; TRBD1 aligns across 8 bases. CDR3 size: 16 residues. V dropped 4 bases and J dropped 5; count of bases not matched to a gene: 13. Germline CDR1 is LGHDT and CDR2 is YNNKEL (reference sequence). CDR3 region: CASSRASTGASHEQYF. CDR3 bases: TGTGCCAGCAGCCGAGCATCGACAGGGGCATCCCACGAGCAGTACTTC.

V gene TRBV7-2 combines with J gene TRBJ2-7, with unresolved D. This CDR3 is built from 13 residues. The V and J ends lost 5 bases and 4 bases respectively, with 12 bases between them. The germline gives CDR1 SGHTA, CDR2 FQGNSA. CDR3 loop: CASSAGSPYEQYF. Written as DNA, the CDR3 is TGTGCCAGCAGCGCCGGGTCCCCTTACGAGCAGTACTTC.

The chain combines TRBV7-3 with TRBJ1-5; D gene unclear. Germline values: CDR1 SGHTA, CDR2 FQGTGA. V dropped 2 bases and J dropped 0 bases, with 5 bases sitting between them. This CDR3 has 14 residues. Here the CDR3 reads CASSLEYSNQPQHF. The CDR3 nucleotides read TGTGCCAGCAGCTTAGAGTATAGCAATCAGCCCCAGCATTTT.

The chain couples TRBV3-1 (or the pseudogene TRBV3-2) to TRBJ2-5; no reliable D call. The CDR3 spans 12 residues. Germline assignment: CDR1 LGHDT and CDR2 YNNKEL (reference sequence). V lost 1 base and J lost 5, with 5 bases in between. Here the CDR3 reads CASSQGAETQYF. The DNA of the CDR3 is TGTGCCAGCAGCCAAGGGGCGGAGACCCAGTACTTC.

The V call is TRBV27, the J call TRBJ2-5, with 7 bases lining up with TRBD2. V shed 0 bases, J shed 4 bases, and the junction held 2 bases outside the gene matches. Germline loops: CDR1 MNHEY, CDR2 SMNVEV (reference sequence). This CDR3 has 14 amino acids. This CDR3 is CASSLSAGAETQYF. The CDR3 nucleotides read TGTGCCAGCAGTTTATCCGCGGGAGCAGAGACCCAGTACTTC.

The chain carries TRBV27 and TRBJ2-5; 7 positions agree with TRBD2. The CDR3 sequence is 15 residues long. V lost 5 bases, J lost 5 bases, and 11 bases stayed unmatched. Per germline, CDR1 MNHEY and CDR2 SMNVEV (reference sequence). CDR3 sequence (DNA): TGTGCCAGCAGTGCTACAGGAGATAGCGGGGAGACCCAGTACTTC. This codes for CASSATGDSGETQYF.

The J gene is TRBJ2-3, the V gene TRBV13; D is possibly TRBD2 (5 bases). The CDR3 runs to 18 residues. Trimming pared 5 bases from V and 6 bases from J, leaving 27 bases between. Germline V CDR1 and CDR2: PRHDT, FYEKMQ (reference sequence). The chain's CDR3 is CASSLTATDPVSGDTQYF. The CDR3 coding sequence is TGTGCCAGCAGCCTTACAGCAACGGACCCGGTGTCGGGGGATACGCAGTATTTT. Full variable domain (missing parts from reference TRBV13 and TRBJ2-3): AAGVIQSPRHLIKEKRETATLKCYPIPRHDTVYWYQQGPGQDPQFLISFYEKMQSDKGSIPDRFSAQQFSDYHSELNMSSLELGDSALYFCASSLTATDPVSGDTQYFGPGTRLTVL.

A single count supports this clone. The chain carries TRBV5-6 and TRBJ2-3; TRBD2 is a possible D gene (6 bases). This CDR3 contains 16 residues. Germline CDR1 reads SGHDT; CDR2 reads YYEEEE. V was clipped by 0 bases and J by 0 bases, with 11 bases between them. CDR3 DNA sequence: TGTGCCAGCAGCTTGGGGGCGGGGCCTAGCACAGATACGCAGTATTTT. Translating it yields CASSLGAGPSTDTQYF.

This sequence joins TRBV28 and TRBJ1-6; D is uncertain. Trimming took off 7 bases at V and 0 bases at J, with 10 bases between the two ends. This CDR3 is built from 15 residues. CDR1 is MDHEN and CDR2 is SYDVKM in the germline V gene. The CDR3 DNA follows: TGTGCCAGCAACCCCGCGAGCTCCTATAATTCACCCCTCCACTTT. Translated: CASNPASSYNSPLHF.

The chain employs TRBV28 and TRBJ1-4; TRBD1 agrees at 8 bases. The V and J ends lost 7 bases and 8 bases, in that order; junction bases with no gene match: 12. The CDR3 loop spans 15 amino acids. The germline CDR1 and CDR2 sequences are MDHEN and SYDVKM. As DNA, the CDR3 is TGTGCCAGCAAACCAGACAGGGGCGTGACCGAAAAACTGTTTTTT. Translating it yields CASKPDRGVTEKLFF.

This chain joins TRBV5-4 and TRBJ1-4; D ambiguous. Germline lookup yields CDR1 SGHNT and CDR2 YYREEE (reference sequence). Trimming removed 0 bases from V and 5 bases from J, with 11 bases in between. This CDR3 region has 15 residues. The CDR3 loop is CASSLAGPGNEKLFF. The CDR3 DNA reads TGTGCCAGCAGCTTGGCCGGCCCGGGGAATGAAAAACTGTTTTTT.

This clone was picked up a small number of times. The V and J genes are TRBV11-2 and TRBJ2-1; 11 bases agree with TRBD2. The germline V gene encodes CDR1 SGHAT and CDR2 FQNNGV. The CDR3 runs to 15 residues. Germline trimming cut 0 bases from V and 10 bases from J; bases unmatched to any gene: 5. The CDR3 is CASSLDSLAGVEQFF. In DNA form, the CDR3 reads TGTGCCAGCAGCTTAGATTCACTAGCGGGAGTCGAGCAGTTCTTC.

This chain joins TRBV6-5 and TRBJ1-1; TRBD1 is a possible D gene (5 bases). The length of the CDR3 is 11 residues. V lost 7 bases and J lost 9, with 12 bases in between. The V gene's germline CDR1 is MNHEY and CDR2 SVGAGI. In DNA, the CDR3 is TGTGCCAGCACCGCACGGGGGAAAGCTTTCTTT. It codes for CASTARGKAFF.

The rearrangement joins TRBV3-1 (or the pseudogene TRBV3-2) to TRBJ2-2, with 10 bases aligning to TRBD1. CDR1 LGHDT and CDR2 YNNKEL come from the germline V gene (reference sequence). V was clipped by 5 bases and J by 4 bases; unmatched bases: 7. CDR3 length: 16 amino acids. CDR3 sequence reads: CASSRRTGGITGELFF. The CDR3 DNA follows: TGTGCCAGCAGCAGGCGGACAGGGGGGATCACCGGGGAGCTGTTTTTT.